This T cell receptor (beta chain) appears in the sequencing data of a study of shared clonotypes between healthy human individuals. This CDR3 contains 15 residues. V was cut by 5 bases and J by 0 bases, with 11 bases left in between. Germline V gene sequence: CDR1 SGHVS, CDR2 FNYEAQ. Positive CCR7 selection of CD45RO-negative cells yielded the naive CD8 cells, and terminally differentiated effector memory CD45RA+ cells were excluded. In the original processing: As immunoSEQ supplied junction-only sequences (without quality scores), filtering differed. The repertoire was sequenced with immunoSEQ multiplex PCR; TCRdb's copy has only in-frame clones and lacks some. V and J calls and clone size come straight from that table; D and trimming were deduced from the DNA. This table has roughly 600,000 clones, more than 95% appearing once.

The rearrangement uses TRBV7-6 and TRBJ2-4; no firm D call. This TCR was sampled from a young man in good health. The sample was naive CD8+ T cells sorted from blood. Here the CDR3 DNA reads TGTGCCAGCAGCGAAGACACGGGAGCCAAAAACATTCAGTACTTC. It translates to CASSEDTGAKNIQYF.